These T cell receptor beta chains were read from a single sample in a study of blood T cell repertoires in COVID-19. This table comes from immunoSEQ multiplex PCR, and its TCRdb copy is limited to in-frame clones, with some not included. The sample lists roughly 300,000 clones; more than 80% were seen once. The sequenced material came from PBMCs or T cells enriched from blood (not recorded which). Source of these receptors: a woman younger than 45 who had recovered from COVID-19. The CDR3 runs from the conserved cysteine through the conserved F or W. Fields, in order: J gene, V gene, D gene, CDR3 DNA, CDR3 protein. D genes are given only for firm matches.

>TRBJ2-7|TRBV5-4|TRBD1
TGTGCCAGCAGCTGGGGGACAGCTACCTCCTACGAGCAGTACTTC
CASSWGTATSYEQYF
>TRBJ1-1|TRBV3-1/TRBV3-2|.
TGTGCCAGCAGTCACAGAGCCGGGAGAACTGAAGCTTTCTTT
CASSHRAGRTEAFF
>TRBJ2-3|TRBV6-2/TRBV6-3|TRBD2
TGTGCCAGCAGTTACCCTAAGGCCCTGGCGGGAGAGAATACAGATACGCAGTATTTT
CASSYPKALAGENTDTQYF
>TRBJ1-2|TRBV19|.
TGTGCCAGTACTATATTCTCAGGGTACGATGGCTACACCTTC
CASTIFSGYDGYTF
>TRBJ2-7|TRBV2|.
TGTGCCGGCCAGGGCGAATCTGTCTCCTACGAGCAGTACTTC
CAGQGESVSYEQYF
>TRBJ1-1|TRBV7-9|TRBD1
TGTGCCAGCAGCCCAAGGGGACAGGAGAACACTGAAGCTTTCTTT
CASSPRGQENTEAFF
>TRBJ2-1|TRBV7-9|TRBD2
TGTGCCAGCAGCTTAGGGGCGCTAGCGGGAGAATTCTATGAGCAGTTCTTC
CASSLGALAGEFYEQFF
>TRBJ2-1|TRBV12-3/TRBV12-4|TRBD2
TGTGCCAGCGATTCTAGCGGGAGTAATGAGCAGTTCTTC
CASDSSGSNEQFF
>TRBJ1-5|TRBV15|TRBD1
TGTGCCACCAGCAGAGGGCGGACAGGGAGTAATCAGCCCCAGCATTTT
CATSRGRTGSNQPQHF
>TRBJ1-6|TRBV5-6|TRBD1
TGTGCCAGCTCGAACAGGGGGCTTATTTCACCCCTCCACTTT
CASSNRGLISPLHF
>TRBJ2-1|TRBV5-4|TRBD2
TGTGCCAGCAGCCAAAAGGGACCGGGACTAGCGGTAAATGAGCAGTTCTTC
CASSQKGPGLAVNEQFF
>TRBJ2-7|TRBV6-5|TRBD1
TGTGCCAGCTCAAGGGGACAGGGGTCTTACGAGCAGTACTTC
CASSRGQGSYEQYF
>TRBJ2-1|TRBV30|.
TGTGCCTGGAGTGTACTAACGGGGTTCGTCTATGAGCAGTTCTTC
CAWSVLTGFVYEQFF
>TRBJ1-5|TRBV6-5|.
TGTGCCAGCAGTTACGGGGGGGGTAAAGGCAATCAGCCCCAGCATTTT
CASSYGGGKGNQPQHF